The clone carrying this T cell receptor beta chain was seen repeatedly, ten times or more. This CDR3 has 17 amino acids. Germline lookup yields CDR1 DFQATT and CDR2 SNEGSKA (reference sequence). Unmatched junction bases numbered 10, after V lost 3 bases and J lost 0 bases. Constant-region reverse primers amplified full-length variable regions, followed by semi-nested Nested Universal Primer A PCR. From the 5' RACE reads, TCRdb called clonotypes with MiXCR, one entry per CDR3 protein. The table has 50,000 to 70,000 distinct CDR3 sequences, roughly 20% seen once; the top ten hold 3.2%. Tregs were sorted as CD4+CD25+CD127-/low cells.

The genes are TRBV20-1 and TRBJ2-3, with 9 bases fitting TRBD2. Sequenced: tumor-infiltrating Tregs sorted from the breast tumor. This TCR came from a female donor with breast cancer. CDR3 DNA: TGCAGTGCTAGGCTGTCTAGCGGGGACACTAGCACAGATACGCAGTATTTT. Protein product: CSARLSSGDTSTDTQYF.